This T cell receptor (beta chain) was sequenced for a study of beta chain features in type 1 diabetes. This clone occurred a few times. Expressed TCRB transcripts were sequenced because the isolated RNA had all been reverse transcribed beforehand. The assay was immunoSEQ multiplex PCR, and TCRdb's table has in-frame clones only and misses some. The profile covers roughly 140,000 clones, with less than 9% appearing a single time and under 1.5% taken by the ten largest. The V gene end was trimmed by 2 bases and the J gene end by 3 bases; junction bases not matched to a gene: 4. The length of the CDR3 is 15 residues. The germline gives CDR1 SGHRS, CDR2 YFSETQ. The single heparinised draw taken from each donor contained about 100 mL of blood on average.

The V gene is TRBV5-1, the J gene TRBJ1-4; 7 positions agree with TRBD1. Sequencing was performed on central memory CD4+ T cells from blood. This receptor was obtained from a woman in her 30s in good health. This CDR3 is CASSLLGQPNEKLFF. Written as DNA, the CDR3 is TGCGCCAGCAGCTTACTGGGACAGCCTAATGAAAAACTGTTTTTT.